These 10 T cell receptor beta chains originate from one sample sequenced in a study of regulatory T cells in long-lasting Graves disease. The time point was: persistent/refractory GD, antithyroid drugs over 5 years with positive TRAb. The TCR library used RNA extracted from PBMCs. TCR beta libraries were built with iRepertoire HTBI primers and Arm-PCR of CDR3 regions. MiXCR was run by TCRdb on the multiplex PCR reads, yielding one entry per CDR3 protein. This sample has approximately 500,000 distinct CDR3 sequences; roughly 21% occur once, and the top ten carry approximately 6.4%. Material: peripheral blood mononuclear cells (PBMCs), obtained when the disease was refractory, from a patient treated with antithyroid drugs. These receptors came from a female donor with Graves disease.

This clonotype was detected ten times or more. The chain employs TRBV7-9 and TRBJ2-7; D is perhaps TRBD1 (6 bases). The CDR3 runs 15 residues. Looked up from germline, CDR1 is SEHNR and CDR2 is FQNEAQ (reference sequence). V was pared by 5 bases and J by 5 bases, with 19 bases between. The CDR3 DNA sequence: TGTGCCAGCAGCCATCCACCTCAGGGGATTAACGAGCAGTACTTC. Its protein product is CASSHPPQGINEQYF.

This clonotype has only a few counts. The chain recombines TRBV7-9 with TRBJ1-2; 9 bases fit TRBD1. Per the germline V gene, CDR1 is SEHNR and CDR2 is FQNEAQ (reference sequence). The length of the CDR3 is 17 residues. V lost 5 bases, J lost 3 bases, and 13 bases stayed unmatched. CDR3 DNA: TGTGCCAGCAGCGTATGGTACCGGGACAGGGTTGACTATGGCTACACCTTC. This encodes CASSVWYRDRVDYGYTF.

This clonotype has a count of ten or more. The chain recombines TRBV24-1 with TRBJ2-5; D might be TRBD2 (6 bases). V lost 4 bases to trimming and J lost 5 bases, with 13 bases between them. The CDR3 extends over 14 amino acids. The germline gives CDR1 KGHDR, CDR2 SFDVKD. The CDR3 reads CATSDSGDWETQYF. The CDR3 bases are TGTGCCACCAGTGACTCGGGGGACTGGGAGACCCAGTACTTC.

The rearrangement uses TRBV28 and TRBJ2-7; the D gene is possibly TRBD1 (5 bases). The CDR3 totals 12 residues. Germline V gene sequence: CDR1 MDHEN, CDR2 SYDVKM. V was trimmed by 8 bases and J by 2 bases, leaving 10 bases between them. The CDR3 protein is CASLQDPYEQYF. As DNA, the CDR3 is TGTGCCAGCTTACAGGACCCCTACGAGCAGTACTTC.

This clonotype was found many times. V usage is TRBV2 and J usage is TRBJ1-6; no firm D call. The CDR3 is 13 residues long. V was pared by 2 bases and J by 9 bases, with 8 bases between. Germline CDR1 and CDR2: SNHLY and FYNNEI. CDR3 residues: CASSERGGSPLHF. CDR3 nucleotides: TGTGCCAGCAGTGAACGGGGTGGTTCACCCCTCCACTTT.

This clonotype was recorded many times. The chain is built from TRBV6-2 or TRBV6-3 and TRBJ2-7; 8 positions match TRBD2. Germline CDR1 MNHEY, CDR2 SVGEGT. This CDR3 region has 15 residues. V trimming: 8 bases; J trimming: 1 base; junction bases outside the gene matches: 10. DNA for the CDR3: TGTGCCAGCGTCGGGCTAGCGGGCCTTTCCTACGAGCAGTACTTC. Amino acids: CASVGLAGLSYEQYF.

This clonotype was observed a handful of times. J is TRBJ1-1 and V is TRBV7-2, with a weak D call TRBD1 (5 bases). The germline V and J ends were trimmed by 1 base and 6 bases, with 18 bases remaining between them. Germline V gene data show CDR1 as SGHTA and CDR2 as FQGNSA. This CDR3 has 16 residues. The CDR3 region has the DNA TGTGCCAGCAGCTTAGAGGTTGCCAGGACAATGCCTGAAGCTTTCTTT. Amino acid sequence: CASSLEVARTMPEAFF.

This clonotype was detected ten times or more. The rearrangement links TRBV6-1 to TRBJ1-2; D call uncertain. With 3 bases removed from V and 8 bases from J, the gap between germline ends came to 10 bases. The CDR3 covers 12 residues. Germline assignment: CDR1 MNHNS and CDR2 SASEGT. The CDR3 loop is CASSDQVGGYTF. The DNA for the CDR3 is TGTGCCAGCAGTGACCAGGTCGGCGGCTACACCTTC.

Ten or more counts support this clonotype. The rearrangement links TRBV12-3 or TRBV12-4 to TRBJ2-5; D remains ambiguous. Trimming cost V 6 bases and J 2 bases, with 10 bases left between them. The CDR3 has 13 amino acids. The CDR3 region is CASSPDGQETQYF. The DNA of the CDR3 is TGTGCCAGCAGCCCCGACGGACAAGAGACCCAGTACTTC.

This clonotype has ten or more counts. A read error may account for a junction end that differs from germline. The CDR3 protein is CASSIQGNTEAFF. The CDR3 nucleotides read TGTGCCAGCAGTATACAGGGGAACACTGAAGCTTTCTTT. This chain connects TRBV19 to TRBJ1-1, with D perhaps TRBD1 (6 bases). Germline loops: CDR1 LNHDA, CDR2 SQIVND (reference sequence). This CDR3 has 13 amino acids.